The source of this TCR beta chain is a study of blood T cells in healthy people across ages. Together with a sample-barcoded 5' primer, a J-beta primer mix was included in a second PCR lasting about 7 to 11 cycles. One entry per CDR3 protein results from TCRdb running MiXCR on the 5' RACE reads. Altogether about 840,000 distinct CDR3 sequences are present, 25% to 30% being singletons, with the ten largest covering roughly a tenth. Deletions cut 6 bases from V and 3 bases from J, with 8 bases between. This CDR3 contains 12 residues. This clonotype has a count of ten or more. Another study also made use of these data, one on T cells of mothers and their children.

This chain joins TRBV12-3 or TRBV12-4 and TRBJ1-1; D remains unclear. The source is a woman between 35 and 50 years old in good health. Specimen: blood. The CDR3 coding sequence is TGTGCCAGCAGGCCCCTCGACACTGAAGCTTTCTTT. It yields the protein CASRPLDTEAFF.